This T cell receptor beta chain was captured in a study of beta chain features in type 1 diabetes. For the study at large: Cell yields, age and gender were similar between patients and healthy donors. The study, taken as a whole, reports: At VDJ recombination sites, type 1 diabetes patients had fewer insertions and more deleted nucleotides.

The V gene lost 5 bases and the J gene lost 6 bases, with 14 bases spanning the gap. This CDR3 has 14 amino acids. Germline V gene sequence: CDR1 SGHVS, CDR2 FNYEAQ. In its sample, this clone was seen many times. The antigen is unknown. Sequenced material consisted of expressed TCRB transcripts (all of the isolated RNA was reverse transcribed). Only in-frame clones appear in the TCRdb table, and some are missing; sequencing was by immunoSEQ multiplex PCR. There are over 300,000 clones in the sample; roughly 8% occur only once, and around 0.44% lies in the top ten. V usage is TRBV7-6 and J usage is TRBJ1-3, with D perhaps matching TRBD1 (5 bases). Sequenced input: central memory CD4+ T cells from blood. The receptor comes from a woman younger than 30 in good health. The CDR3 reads CASSNWQGSNTIYF. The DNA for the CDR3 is TGTGCCAGCAGCAATTGGCAGGGCTCAAACACCATATATTTT. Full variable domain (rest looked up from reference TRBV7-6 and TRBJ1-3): GAGVSQSPRYKVTKRGQDVALRCDPISGHVSLYWYRQALGQGPEFLTYFNYEAQQDKSGLPNDRFSAERPEGSISTLTIQRTEQRDSAMYRCASSNWQGSNTIYFGEGSWLTVV.